One and the same sample provided the 12 T cell receptor beta chains below, sequenced in a study of shared clonotypes between healthy human individuals. Cells designated naive CD8 were CD45RO-negative and were positively selected for CCR7, with terminally differentiated effector memory CD45RA+ cells excluded. Repertoires were generated with immunoSEQ multiplex PCR, while TCRdb's copy carries only in-frame clones and drops some. This table holds some 1,900,000 clones, approximately 94% found once. What was sequenced was naive CD8+ T cells sorted from blood. The receptors originated from a man between 18 and 29 years old in good health.

The V call is TRBV11-2, the J call TRBJ2-3; 7 positions match TRBD2. The CDR3 has 15 amino acids. The V segment lost 5 bases and the J segment 4 bases; nucleotides outside the gene matches: 9. CDR1 and CDR2 (germline): SGHAT, FQNNGV. The CDR3 bases are TGTGCCAGCAGCCCTAGCGGAGGGTCGGCAGATACGCAGTATTTT. This gives the protein CASSPSGGSADTQYF.

The J gene is TRBJ1-4, the V gene TRBV4-3; D may be TRBD1 (5 bases). The CDR3 totals 17 residues. V shed 1 base and J shed 5 bases, with 17 bases lying between them. The V gene's germline CDR1 is LGHNA and CDR2 YSLEER. The CDR3 DNA sequence: TGCGCCAGCAGCCAAGCTGTGGTTTGGGAGGGGAATGAAAAACTGTTTTTT. Its translation is CASSQAVVWEGNEKLFF.

This chain joins TRBV9 and TRBJ2-2; TRBD2 matches 8 bases. The CDR3 has 18 residues. The germline V gene encodes CDR1 SGDLS and CDR2 YYNGEE. The V gene end was trimmed by 4 bases and the J gene end by 1 base; junction bases not matched to a gene: 12. CDR3 in DNA: TGTGCCAGCAGCCCCCAGGGTGGGGGACTAGGGAACACCGGGGAGCTGTTTTTT. Its translation: CASSPQGGGLGNTGELFF.

This clone was seen once. This chain links TRBV13 with TRBJ2-1; 7 bases are shared with TRBD1. This CDR3 has 13 amino acids. CDR1 is PRHDT, CDR2 FYEKMQ, per germline (reference sequence). J was trimmed by 5 bases and V by 6 bases; bases with no gene match: 4. For the CDR3, the DNA is TGTGCCAGCAGTCCGGACAGGAACAATGAGCAGTTCTTC. This translates into CASSPDRNNEQFF.

As DNA, the CDR3 is TGTGCCAGCAGCTTGGACACGGCAGGGGGTTCCTACGAGCAGTACTTC. Translated, it gives CASSLDTAGGSYEQYF. The chain carries TRBV5-8 and TRBJ2-7; the match to TRBD1 covers 7 bases. The CDR3 covers 16 residues. Trimming removed 0 bases from V and 1 base from J; junction bases left unmatched: 7. Germline V gene lookup returns CDR1 SGHTS and CDR2 YDEGEE.

To note about this clone: This same CDR3 is encoded by further DNA sequences in the sample. This chain connects TRBV4-3 to TRBJ1-5; D not resolved. CDR3 length: 15 amino acids. V lost 0 bases and J lost 0, with 6 bases in between. Germline-derived CDR1 and CDR2 are LGHNA and YSLEER. The chain's CDR3 is CASSQDRYSNQPQHF. The DNA of the CDR3 is TGCGCCAGCAGCCAAGACAGATATAGCAATCAGCCCCAGCATTTT.

The chain combines TRBV4-1 with TRBJ1-4, with 9 bases matching TRBD1. CDR1 MGHRA and CDR2 YSYEKL come from the germline V gene. This CDR3 contains 13 residues. The J segment lost 7 bases and the V segment lost 6 bases, leaving 3 bases of the junction unmatched. CDR3 residues: CASRGQGVEKLFF. The CDR3 region has the DNA TGCGCCAGCAGGGGACAGGGCGTTGAAAAACTGTTTTTT.

The V call is TRBV7-9, the J call TRBJ2-5; D possibly uses TRBD1 or TRBD2 (6 bases each). The germline V gene has CDR1 SEHNR and CDR2 FQNEAQ (reference sequence). The V gene lost 4 bases and the J gene lost 4 bases, with 16 bases spanning the gap. The CDR3 has 15 amino acids. The CDR3 spells CASSSSGGPLETQYF. CDR3 bases: TGTGCCAGCAGCTCGTCCGGGGGCCCGCTAGAGACCCAGTACTTC.

This chain connects TRBV4-1 to TRBJ2-5; possible D gene TRBD2, 5 bases. Germline lookup yields CDR1 MGHRA and CDR2 YSYEKL. The CDR3 runs to 12 residues. Trimming pared 0 bases from V and 9 bases from J, leaving 8 bases between. The CDR3 sequence is CASSQENGAQYF. DNA for the CDR3: TGCGCCAGCAGCCAAGAAAACGGGGCCCAGTACTTC.

The chain is built from TRBV28 and TRBJ2-7, with 10 bases lining up with TRBD2. This CDR3 region has 14 residues. Looked up from germline, CDR1 is MDHEN and CDR2 is SYDVKM. V lost 5 bases and J lost 5; bases outside the gene matches: 6. The chain's CDR3 is CASSLSGGTHEQYF. CDR3 DNA: TGTGCCAGCAGTCTTAGCGGGGGGACCCACGAGCAGTACTTC.

As concerns this clone: Other nucleotide sequences in the sample specify the same CDR3. The V call is TRBV6-5, the J call TRBJ2-3; 7 positions match TRBD2. The germline V gene has CDR1 MNHEY and CDR2 SVGAGI. The CDR3 is made up of 14 amino acids. The V gene end was trimmed by 4 bases and the J gene end by 0 bases; junction bases not matched to a gene: 1. CDR3 loop: CASSFSGSTDTQYF. In nucleotides, the CDR3 is TGTGCCAGCAGTTTTAGCGGGAGCACAGATACGCAGTATTTT.

The rearrangement links TRBV27 to TRBJ2-3, with D perhaps given as TRBD1 or TRBD2 (6 bases each). V gave up 1 base and J gave up 1 base, with 18 bases separating them. CDR3 length: 18 amino acids. CDR1 is MNHEY and CDR2 is SMNVEV in the germline V gene (reference sequence). This CDR3 reads CASSLWGSGASRTDTQYF. The CDR3 nucleotides read TGTGCCAGCAGTTTATGGGGGTCGGGGGCTAGTCGCACAGATACGCAGTATTTT.